The source of this TCR beta chain is a study of blood T cell repertoires in COVID-19. Study as a whole: Acute-phase and convalescent COVID-19 samples originated in the United States, Italy and Spain. PBMCs, B-cell-depleted T cells, or T cells provided the cDNA or gDNA that made up the material.

This CDR3 contains 17 residues. Trimming left V 4 bases short and J 5 bases short, with 18 bases between. Germline values: CDR1 KGHSH, CDR2 LQKENI. Authors' methods: Counts of nucleated cells, estimated from reference gene primer amplification, were obtained. Clones were read by immunoSEQ multiplex PCR, and TCRdb kept only the in-frame ones, dropping some. Clone size and the V and J calls come from that table; the DNA yielded D and trimming. Of about 99,000 clones in the sample, 89% are singletons; the top ten hold roughly 15%. The chain links TRBV18 to TRBJ1-6; D ambiguous. What was sequenced was peripheral blood. The sequence was collected from a woman of 80 years or more in a cohort sampled during active COVID-19. CDR3 residues: CASSLSGVGRNNSPLHF. CDR3 nucleotides: TGTGCCAGCTCACTTTCCGGGGTCGGTAGGAATAATTCACCCCTCCACTTT.